The 26 T cell receptor beta chains reported below all come from one sample, sequenced in a study of neoadjuvant anti-PD-1 for oral cavity cancer. Time point specified: after neoadjuvant nivolumab, at surgical resection. Method: immunoSEQ multiplex PCR; TCRdb's copy keeps in-frame clones and lacks some. Of about 42,000 clones in the sample, 77% were seen once. Sequenced material: PBMCs, taken after nivolumab (anti-PD-1) treatment. Source of these receptors: a person aged 35-79 years with oral cavity squamous cell carcinoma.

The chain has TRBV7-8 and TRBJ2-1; D call uncertain. The germline gives CDR1 SGHVS, CDR2 FQNEAQ. V lost 5 bases and J 5 bases, leaving 13 bases between the germline ends. The CDR3 is 14 amino acids. The CDR3 here is CASSPSPTHNEQFF. The CDR3 nucleotides read TGTGCCAGCAGCCCCTCCCCAACCCACAATGAGCAGTTCTTC.

The chain couples TRBV4-1 to TRBJ1-3; unclear D gene. Trimming pared 3 bases from V and 4 bases from J, leaving 7 bases between. Germline V gives CDR1 MGHRA, CDR2 YSYEKL. The CDR3 is 13 amino acids. The CDR3 DNA follows: TGCGCCAGCAGCCAGGGAGAGGGAAACACCATATATTTT. The encoded protein is CASSQGEGNTIYF.

The chain recombines TRBV29-1 with TRBJ2-3; tentative D call: TRBD1 (6 bases). The germline gives CDR1 SQVTM, CDR2 ANQGSEA. The CDR3 spans 14 residues. V was shortened by 7 bases and J by 2 bases, with 16 bases between the two germline ends. CDR3 nucleotides: TGCAGCGGACGACAAGAGGGACACACAGATACGCAGTATTTT. This sequence encodes CSGRQEGHTDTQYF.

This sequence joins TRBV6-5 and TRBJ1-5; TRBD1 might be the D (5 bases). Germline V gene data show CDR1 as MNHEY and CDR2 as SVGAGI. The V and J ends lost 2 bases and 4 bases respectively, with 9 bases between them. CDR3 length equals 14 residues. The CDR3 sequence: CASSYGEGNQPQHF. The CDR3 DNA reads TGTGCCAGCAGTTACGGGGAGGGGAATCAGCCCCAGCATTTT.

This chain joins TRBV7-9 and TRBJ1-2; 11 positions agree with TRBD1. CDR3 size: 13 residues. V was pared by 4 bases and J by 6 bases, with 1 base of the junction left unmatched. Germline V lookup: CDR1 SEHNR, CDR2 FQNEAQ (reference sequence). This CDR3 reads CASSSDRGHGYTF. The DNA of the CDR3 is TGTGCCAGCAGCTCGGACAGGGGGCATGGCTACACCTTC.

Only one count was recorded for this clone. The CDR3 region is CASSLAALGQYF. The CDR3 nucleotides read TGTGCCAGCAGCTTAGCGGCGCTAGGCCAGTACTTC. The chain has TRBV7-2 and TRBJ2-7; the D is unclear. Germline CDR1 and CDR2: SGHTA and FQGNSA. Trimming removed 0 bases from V and 10 bases from J, with 10 bases in between. This CDR3 is built from 12 residues.

The rearrangement uses TRBV11-2 and TRBJ2-6, with D unclear. Germline V gene lookup returns CDR1 SGHAT and CDR2 FQNNGV. The ends were cut back, 0 bases at V and 0 bases at J, with 6 bases in the middle. The CDR3 has 16 amino acids. The CDR3 region has the DNA TGTGCCAGCAGCTTAGAGAGGAGCTCTGGGGCCAACGTCCTGACTTTC. Encoded protein: CASSLERSSGANVLTF.

The chain is built from TRBV7-3 and TRBJ2-4; maybe TRBD1 (6 bases). CDR1 is SGHTA and CDR2 is FQGTGA in the germline V gene. The CDR3 loop spans 14 amino acids. Trimming stripped 1 base from V and 11 bases from J, with 15 bases between. In nucleotides, the CDR3 is TGTGCCAGCAGCTTAAGTCCAGGGGAGCTGGTTCAGTACTTC. This encodes CASSLSPGELVQYF.

J is TRBJ1-2 and V is TRBV7-8; 10 nucleotides align to TRBD1. This CDR3 has 15 amino acids. Trimming cost V 3 bases and J 4 bases; bases outside gene matches: 5. Germline lookup yields CDR1 SGHVS and CDR2 FQNEAQ. The CDR3 loop is CASSLRQGAGYGYTF. The CDR3 DNA sequence: TGTGCCAGCAGCTTGCGACAGGGGGCTGGCTATGGCTACACCTTC. Based on the CDR3 plus reference TRBV7-8 and TRBJ1-2, the full variable domain is GAGVSQSPRYKVAKRGQDVALRCDPISGHVSLFWYQQALGQGPEFLTYFQNEAQLDKSGLPSDRFFAERPEGSVSTLKIQRTQQEDSAVYLCASSLRQGAGYGYTFGSGTRLTVV.

The V call is TRBV19, the J call TRBJ1-2, with 8 bases aligning to TRBD1. This CDR3 is built from 15 residues. CDR1 and CDR2 (germline): LNHDA, SQIVND (reference sequence). V lost 3 bases and J lost 4; bases outside the gene matches: 7. CDR3 amino acids: CASSIPRGQTYGYTF. CDR3 sequence (DNA): TGTGCCAGTAGTATCCCCAGGGGGCAAACCTATGGCTACACCTTC.

The V call is TRBV14, the J call TRBJ1-1; D perhaps matches TRBD1 (6 bases). V lost 4 bases to trimming and J lost 5 bases, with 20 bases between them. The CDR3 has 16 amino acids. Germline CDR1 and CDR2: SGHDN and FVKESK. The CDR3 DNA reads as TGTGCCAGCAGCCCATCCTTTGGGGGGCTCAGGACTGAAGCTTTCTTT. Its translation: CASSPSFGGLRTEAFF.

V usage is TRBV6-1 and J usage is TRBJ1-6; D is unclear. Germline CDR1 reads MNHNS; CDR2 reads SASEGT. The V and J ends lost 6 bases and 7 bases respectively, with 10 bases between them. The CDR3 covers 13 residues. The CDR3 loop reads CASRGPRNSPLHF. The CDR3 DNA reads as TGTGCCAGCAGAGGACCGAGGAATTCACCCCTCCACTTT.

The V and J genes are TRBV5-4 and TRBJ2-1, with 11 bases lining up with TRBD2. Germline V CDR1 and CDR2: SGHNT, YYREEE (reference sequence). This CDR3 contains 14 residues. Trimming removed 3 bases from V and 10 bases from J; junction bases left unmatched: 6. The CDR3 sequence is CASSSRLAGREQFF. CDR3 sequence (DNA): TGTGCCAGCAGCTCTCGACTAGCGGGGAGGGAGCAGTTCTTC.

This clone is categorized as medium-sized. The rearrangement links TRBV4-1 to TRBJ2-7, with 8 bases lining up with TRBD1. After removal of 1 base from V and 2 bases from J, the junction contained 13 bases not matched to a gene. In germline, CDR1 is MGHRA, CDR2 YSYEKL. The CDR3 consists of 18 residues. DNA of the CDR3: TGCGCCAGCAGCCAAGGCCTCCGGGACAGGTGGCGGACCTACGAGCAGTACTTC. Its translation is CASSQGLRDRWRTYEQYF.

Comment on this clone: This sample includes further DNA sequences coding for the same CDR3. The gene calls are TRBV9 and TRBJ2-7, with 9 bases aligning to TRBD2. Germline loops: CDR1 SGDLS, CDR2 YYNGEE. The CDR3 is 16 residues long. V lost 0 bases and J lost 0; bases outside the gene matches: 4. CDR3: CASSVGLADSSYEQYF. The CDR3 coding sequence is TGTGCCAGCAGCGTAGGACTAGCGGACAGCTCCTACGAGCAGTACTTC.

The rearrangement joins TRBV12-1 to TRBJ1-3. TRBV12-1 represents a pseudogene. The CDR3 extends over 17 amino acids. In nucleotides, the CDR3 is TGTGCCAGCAGCTTTAACCCAAGAGAGGGCCCTTTGGACACCATATATTTT. It specifies CASSFNPREGPLDTIYF.

The chain recombines TRBV30 with TRBJ1-1; no clear D gene. Germline V gives CDR1 GTSNPN, CDR2 SVGIG (reference sequence). Trimming pared 4 bases from V and 3 bases from J, leaving 9 bases between. CDR3 length: 12 residues. The CDR3, as DNA: TGTGCCTGGACCAAACAAGACACTGAAGCTTTCTTT. Translating it yields CAWTKQDTEAFF.

The V gene is TRBV6-5, the J gene TRBJ2-3; 11 nucleotides agree with TRBD1. Per the germline V gene, CDR1 is MNHEY and CDR2 is SVGAGI. The ends lost 6 bases at V and 5 bases at J; junction bases unmatched: 7. This CDR3 contains 15 residues. CDR3 DNA sequence: TGTGCCAGCAGCATTTGGACAGGGGGCGAAGATACGCAGTATTTT. This sequence encodes CASSIWTGGEDTQYF.

The genes are TRBV15 and TRBJ2-3, with D perhaps TRBD2 (6 bases). V lost 3 bases and J lost 2, with 12 bases in between. Germline CDR1 and CDR2: LNHNV and YYDKDF (reference sequence). The CDR3 covers 15 residues. The CDR3 sequence is CATSRSGTPTDTQYF. The CDR3, as DNA: TGTGCCACCAGCAGGTCCGGGACTCCCACAGATACGCAGTATTTT.

The gene calls are TRBV19 and TRBJ2-7; D may be TRBD1 (7 bases). The CDR3 sequence is 16 residues long. Germline assignment: CDR1 LNHDA and CDR2 SQIVND (reference sequence). V dropped 4 bases and J dropped 3 bases, with 19 bases sitting between them. CDR3 bases: TGTGCCAGTAGTAGGGATGGAGGGCCAGGGGGCTACGAGCAGTACTTC. Protein: CASSRDGGPGGYEQYF.

This rearrangement joins TRBV28 to TRBJ1-4; perhaps TRBD1 as D (6 bases). Germline V gene sequence: CDR1 MDHEN, CDR2 SYDVKM. The length of the CDR3 is 15 residues. Trimming stripped 4 bases from V and 8 bases from J, with 17 bases between. As DNA, the CDR3 is TGTGCCAGCAGTTACCCGGGGGGGCATAAAGAAAAACTGTTTTTT. It yields the protein CASSYPGGHKEKLFF.

V gene TRBV11-2 combines with J gene TRBJ2-7; possible D gene TRBD1, 6 bases. The CDR3 consists of 12 residues. The ends were cut back, 5 bases at V and 4 bases at J, with 9 bases in the middle. Germline V gene sequence: CDR1 SGHAT, CDR2 FQNNGV. CDR3 in DNA: TGTGCCAGCAGCCAAGGACAGTACGAGCAGTACTTC. Its protein product is CASSQGQYEQYF.

This chain joins TRBV7-2 and TRBJ1-2; 9 bases match TRBD1. The CDR3 contains 13 residues. Germline V gene lookup returns CDR1 SGHTA and CDR2 FQGNSA. With V trimmed by 8 bases and J by 5 bases, 6 bases remained unmatched. The CDR3 DNA reads TGTGCCAGCCGCTCAGGACAGGGGTATGGCTACACCTTC. As protein: CASRSGQGYGYTF.

This clone has only one observation. The chain couples TRBV19 to TRBJ1-5; D remains ambiguous. CDR1 and CDR2 from the germline V gene are LNHDA and SQIVND (reference sequence). Trimming shortened V by 5 bases and J by 0 bases, and 11 bases separated the two germline ends. The CDR3 loop spans 15 amino acids. CDR3 coding DNA: TGTGCCAGTAGTCCTGTACGGGTTAGCAATCAGCCCCAGCATTTT. It encodes CASSPVRVSNQPQHF.

About this clone itself: The identical CDR3 is also encoded by other nucleotide sequences in the sample. The rearrangement uses TRBV6-5 and TRBJ2-7; 10 bases map to TRBD2. The J segment lost 2 bases and the V segment lost 3 bases, leaving 7 bases of the junction unmatched. CDR3 length: 16 amino acids. The germline V gene encodes CDR1 MNHEY and CDR2 SVGAGI. The CDR3 nucleotides are TGTGCCAGCAGTTATGGGGATAGCGGGGGGACCTACGAGCAGTACTTC. Protein sequence: CASSYGDSGGTYEQYF.

The chain employs TRBV28 and TRBJ1-1, with 8 bases that match TRBD1. V trimming: 3 bases; J trimming: 1 base; junction bases outside the gene matches: 4. The CDR3 spans 15 residues. Germline assignment: CDR1 MDHEN and CDR2 SYDVKM. CDR3 in DNA: TGTGCCAGCAGTTTGGCGGACAGGGAGAACACTGAAGCTTTCTTT. Its protein is CASSLADRENTEAFF. Full variable domain (remainder filled in from reference TRBV28 and TRBJ1-1): DVKVTQSSRYLVKRTGEKVFLECVQDMDHENMFWYRQDPGLGLRLIYFSYDVKMKEKGDIPEGYSVSREKKERFSLILESASTNQTSMYLCASSLADRENTEAFFGQGTRLTVV.